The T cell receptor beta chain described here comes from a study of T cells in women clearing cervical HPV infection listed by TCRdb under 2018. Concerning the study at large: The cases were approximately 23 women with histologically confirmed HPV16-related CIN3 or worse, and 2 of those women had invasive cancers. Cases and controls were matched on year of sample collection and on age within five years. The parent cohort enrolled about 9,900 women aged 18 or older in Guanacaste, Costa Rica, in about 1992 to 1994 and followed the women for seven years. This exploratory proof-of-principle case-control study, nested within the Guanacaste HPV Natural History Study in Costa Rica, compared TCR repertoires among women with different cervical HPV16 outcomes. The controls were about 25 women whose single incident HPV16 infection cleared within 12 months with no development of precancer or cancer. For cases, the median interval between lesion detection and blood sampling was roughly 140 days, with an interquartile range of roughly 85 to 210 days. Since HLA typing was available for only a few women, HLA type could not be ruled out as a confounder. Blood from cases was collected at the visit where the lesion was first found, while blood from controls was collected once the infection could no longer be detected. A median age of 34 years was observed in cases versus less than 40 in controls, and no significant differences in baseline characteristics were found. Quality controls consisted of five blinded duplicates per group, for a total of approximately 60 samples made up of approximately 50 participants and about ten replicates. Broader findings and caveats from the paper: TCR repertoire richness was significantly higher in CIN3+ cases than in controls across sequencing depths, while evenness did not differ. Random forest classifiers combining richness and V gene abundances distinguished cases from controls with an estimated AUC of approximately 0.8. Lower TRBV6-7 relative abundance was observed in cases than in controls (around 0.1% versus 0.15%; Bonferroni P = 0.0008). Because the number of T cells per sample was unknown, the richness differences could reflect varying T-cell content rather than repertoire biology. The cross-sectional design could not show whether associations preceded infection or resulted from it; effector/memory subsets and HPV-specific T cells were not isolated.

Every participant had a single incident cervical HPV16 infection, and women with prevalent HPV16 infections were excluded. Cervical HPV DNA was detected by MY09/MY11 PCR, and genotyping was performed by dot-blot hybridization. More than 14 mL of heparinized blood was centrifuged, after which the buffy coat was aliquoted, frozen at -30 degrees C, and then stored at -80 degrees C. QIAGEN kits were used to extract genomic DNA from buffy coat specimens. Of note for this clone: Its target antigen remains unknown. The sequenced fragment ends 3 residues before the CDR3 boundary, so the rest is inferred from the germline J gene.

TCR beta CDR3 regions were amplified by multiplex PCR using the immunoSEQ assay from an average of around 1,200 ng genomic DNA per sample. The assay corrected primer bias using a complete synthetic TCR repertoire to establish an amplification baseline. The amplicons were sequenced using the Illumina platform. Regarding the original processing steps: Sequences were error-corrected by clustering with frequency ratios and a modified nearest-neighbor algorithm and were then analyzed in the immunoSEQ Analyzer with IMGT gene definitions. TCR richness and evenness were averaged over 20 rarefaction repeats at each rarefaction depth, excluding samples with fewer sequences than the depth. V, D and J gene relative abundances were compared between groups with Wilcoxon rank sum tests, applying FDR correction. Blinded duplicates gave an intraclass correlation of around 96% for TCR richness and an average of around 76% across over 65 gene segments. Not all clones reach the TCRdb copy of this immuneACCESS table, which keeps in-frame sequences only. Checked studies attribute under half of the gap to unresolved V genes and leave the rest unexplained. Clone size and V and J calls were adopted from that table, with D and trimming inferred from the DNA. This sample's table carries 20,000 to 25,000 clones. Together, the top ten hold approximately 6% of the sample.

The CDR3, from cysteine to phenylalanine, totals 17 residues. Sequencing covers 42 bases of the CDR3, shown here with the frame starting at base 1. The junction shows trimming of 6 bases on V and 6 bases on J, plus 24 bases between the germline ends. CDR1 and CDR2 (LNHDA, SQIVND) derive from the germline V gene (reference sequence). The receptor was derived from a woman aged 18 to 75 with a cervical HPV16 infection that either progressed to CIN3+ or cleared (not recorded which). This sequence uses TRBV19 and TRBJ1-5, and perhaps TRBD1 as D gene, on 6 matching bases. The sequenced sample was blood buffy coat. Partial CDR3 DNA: TGTGCCAGTAGGACGACAGGTGGCGTTGAAGGCGGTCAGCCC. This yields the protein CASRTTGGVEGGQP. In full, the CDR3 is CASRTTGGVEGGQPQHF.